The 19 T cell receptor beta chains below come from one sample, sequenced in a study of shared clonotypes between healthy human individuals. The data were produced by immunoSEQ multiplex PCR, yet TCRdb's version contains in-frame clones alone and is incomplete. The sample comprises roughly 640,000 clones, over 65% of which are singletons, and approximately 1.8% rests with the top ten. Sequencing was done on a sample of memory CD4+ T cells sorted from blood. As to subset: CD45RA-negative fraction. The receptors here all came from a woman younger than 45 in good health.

CDR3 bases: TGTGCCAGCAGCGCCCCGGGACAGCGCGAGCAGTACTTC. Residues: CASSAPGQREQYF. The chain is built from TRBV7-2 and TRBJ2-7, with 7 bases aligning to TRBD1. The V gene end was trimmed by 5 bases and the J gene end by 6 bases; junction bases not matched to a gene: 7. The CDR3 runs to 13 residues. Germline V CDR1 and CDR2: SGHTA, FQGNSA.

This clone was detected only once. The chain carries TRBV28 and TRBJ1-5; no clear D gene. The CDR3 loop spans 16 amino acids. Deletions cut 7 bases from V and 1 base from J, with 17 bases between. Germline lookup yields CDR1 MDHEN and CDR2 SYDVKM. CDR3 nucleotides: TGTGCCAGCACCCCCCCGAATCCTAGGAGCAATCAGCCCCAGCATTTT. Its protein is CASTPPNPRSNQPQHF.

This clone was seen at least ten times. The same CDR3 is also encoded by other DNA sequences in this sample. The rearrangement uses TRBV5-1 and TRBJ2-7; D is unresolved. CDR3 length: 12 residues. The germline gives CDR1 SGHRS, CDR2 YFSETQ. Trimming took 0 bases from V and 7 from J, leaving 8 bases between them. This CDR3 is CASSLVGGEQYF. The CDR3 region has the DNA TGCGCCAGCAGCTTGGTAGGTGGGGAGCAGTACTTC.

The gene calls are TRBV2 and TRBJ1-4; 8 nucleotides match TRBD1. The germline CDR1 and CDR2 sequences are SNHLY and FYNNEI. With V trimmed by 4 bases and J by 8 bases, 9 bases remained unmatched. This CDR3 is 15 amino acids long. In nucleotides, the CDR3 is TGTGCCAGCAGTGCGGACGGGACAGGAGGGGAAAAACTGTTTTTT. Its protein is CASSADGTGGEKLFF.

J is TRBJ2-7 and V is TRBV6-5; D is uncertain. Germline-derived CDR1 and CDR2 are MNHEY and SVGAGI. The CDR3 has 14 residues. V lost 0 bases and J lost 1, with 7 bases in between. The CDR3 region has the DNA TGTGCCAGCAGTTACTCGATGCCATCCTACGAGCAGTACTTC. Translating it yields CASSYSMPSYEQYF.

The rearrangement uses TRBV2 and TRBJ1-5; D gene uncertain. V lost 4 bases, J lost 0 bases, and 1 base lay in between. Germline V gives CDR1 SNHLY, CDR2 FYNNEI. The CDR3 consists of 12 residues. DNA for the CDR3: TGTGCCAGCAGTGTTAGCAATCAGCCCCAGCATTTT. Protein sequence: CASSVSNQPQHF.

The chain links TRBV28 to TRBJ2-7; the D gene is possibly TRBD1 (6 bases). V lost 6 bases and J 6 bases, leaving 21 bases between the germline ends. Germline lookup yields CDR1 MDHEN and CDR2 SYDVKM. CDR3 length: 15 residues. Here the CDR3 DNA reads TGTGCCAGCAGCACCACAGGACAGCTCGTGGGCGAGCAGTACTTC. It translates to CASSTTGQLVGEQYF.

Written as DNA, the CDR3 is TGTGCCAGCAGCCCGGAACTGGGGATGTATGGCTACACCTTC. Amino acids: CASSPELGMYGYTF. The J gene is TRBJ1-2, the V gene TRBV5-4, with unresolved D. The V end was cut by 4 bases, the J end by 5 bases, with 15 bases between. Germline loops: CDR1 SGHNT, CDR2 YYREEE (reference sequence). The CDR3 is 14 residues long.

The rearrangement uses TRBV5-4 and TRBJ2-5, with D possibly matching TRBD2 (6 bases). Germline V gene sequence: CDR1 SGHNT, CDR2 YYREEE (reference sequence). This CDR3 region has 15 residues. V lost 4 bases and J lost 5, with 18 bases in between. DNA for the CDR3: TGTGCCAGCAGCGTGGAGGGCCCCATCACGGAGACCCAGTACTTC. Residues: CASSVEGPITETQYF.

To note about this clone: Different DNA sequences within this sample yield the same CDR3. The CDR3 here is CASSQEGRDTQYF. The CDR3 nucleotides are TGCGCCAGCAGCCAAGAGGGGCGAGATACGCAGTATTTT. The rearrangement links TRBV4-1 to TRBJ2-3; weak D call: TRBD1 (5 bases). Trimming removed 0 bases from V and 5 bases from J, with 6 bases in between. The CDR3 length is 13 residues. Germline CDR1 and CDR2: MGHRA and YSYEKL.

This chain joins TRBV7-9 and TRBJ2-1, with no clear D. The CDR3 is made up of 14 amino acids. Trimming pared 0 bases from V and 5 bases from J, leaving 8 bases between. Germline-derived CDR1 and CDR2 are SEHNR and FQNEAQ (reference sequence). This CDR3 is CASSLAGTHNEQFF. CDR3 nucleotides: TGTGCCAGCAGCTTAGCTGGAACGCACAATGAGCAGTTCTTC. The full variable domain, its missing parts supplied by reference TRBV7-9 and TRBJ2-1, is DTGVSQNPRHKITKRGQNVTFRCDPISEHNRLYWYRQTLGQGPEFLTYFQNEAQLEKSRLLSDRFSAERPKGSFSTLEIQRTEQGDSAMYLCASSLAGTHNEQFFGPGTRLTVL.

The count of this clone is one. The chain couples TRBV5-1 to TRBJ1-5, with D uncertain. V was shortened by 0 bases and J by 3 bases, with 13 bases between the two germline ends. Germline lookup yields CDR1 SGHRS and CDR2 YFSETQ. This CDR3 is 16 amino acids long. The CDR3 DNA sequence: TGCGCCAGCAGCTTGGGGACCGACACCCTCAATCAGCCCCAGCATTTT. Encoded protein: CASSLGTDTLNQPQHF.

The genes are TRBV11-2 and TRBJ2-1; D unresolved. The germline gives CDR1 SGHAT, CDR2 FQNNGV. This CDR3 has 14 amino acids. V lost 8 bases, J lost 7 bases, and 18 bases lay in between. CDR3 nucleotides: TGTGCCAGCGGGAAGGCTGCCCTACAGAATGAGCAGTTCTTC. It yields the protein CASGKAALQNEQFF.

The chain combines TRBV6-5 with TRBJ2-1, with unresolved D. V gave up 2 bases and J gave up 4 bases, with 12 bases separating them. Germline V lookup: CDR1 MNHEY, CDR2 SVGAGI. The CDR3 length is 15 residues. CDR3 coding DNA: TGTGCCAGCAGTTACGTTCGGGCGGCATACAATGAGCAGTTCTTC. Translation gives CASSYVRAAYNEQFF.

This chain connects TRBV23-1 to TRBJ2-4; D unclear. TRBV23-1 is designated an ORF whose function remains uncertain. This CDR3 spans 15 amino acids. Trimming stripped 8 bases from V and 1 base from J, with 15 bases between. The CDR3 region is CASPTVKLAKNIQYF. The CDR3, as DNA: TGCGCCAGCCCAACGGTAAAATTGGCCAAAAACATTCAGTACTTC.

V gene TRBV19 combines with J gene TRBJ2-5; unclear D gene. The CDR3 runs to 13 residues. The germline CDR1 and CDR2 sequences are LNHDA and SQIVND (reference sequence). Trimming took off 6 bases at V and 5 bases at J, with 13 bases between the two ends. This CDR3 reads CASSLGLGETQYF. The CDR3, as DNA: TGTGCCAGTAGCTTGGGCCTGGGGGAGACCCAGTACTTC.

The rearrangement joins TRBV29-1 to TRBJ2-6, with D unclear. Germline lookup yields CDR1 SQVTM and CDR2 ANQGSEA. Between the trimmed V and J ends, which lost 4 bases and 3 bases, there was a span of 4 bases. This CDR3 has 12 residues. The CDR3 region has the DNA TGCAGCGTTGGGGATGGGGCCAACGTCCTGACTTTC. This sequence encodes CSVGDGANVLTF. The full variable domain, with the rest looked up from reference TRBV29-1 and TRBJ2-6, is SAVISQKPSRDICQRGTSLTIQCQVDSQVTMMFWYRQQPGQSLTLIATANQGSEATYESGFVIDKFPISRPNLTFSTLTVSNMSPEDSSIYLCSVGDGANVLTFGAGSRLTVL.

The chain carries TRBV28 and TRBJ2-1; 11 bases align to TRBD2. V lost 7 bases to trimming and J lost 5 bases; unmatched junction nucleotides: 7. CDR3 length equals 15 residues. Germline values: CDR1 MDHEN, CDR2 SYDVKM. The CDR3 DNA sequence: TGTGCCAGCATTGAAGGGACTAGCGGACACAATGAGCAGTTCTTC. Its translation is CASIEGTSGHNEQFF.

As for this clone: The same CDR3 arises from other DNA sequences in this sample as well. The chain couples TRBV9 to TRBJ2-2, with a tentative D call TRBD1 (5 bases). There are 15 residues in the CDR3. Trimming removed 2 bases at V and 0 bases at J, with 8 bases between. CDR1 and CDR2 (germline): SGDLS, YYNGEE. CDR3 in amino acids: CASSVQGSNTGELFF. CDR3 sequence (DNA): TGTGCCAGCAGCGTTCAGGGATCGAACACCGGGGAGCTGTTTTTT.